This entry lists 12 T cell receptor beta chains sequenced from one sample in a study of cytomegalovirus exposure and HLA in healthy donors. The primer mix had 60 Vbeta and 13 Jbeta primers. Libraries were prepared by immunoSEQ multiplex PCR; TCRdb keeps only in-frame clonotypes and omits some of them. The sample has about 120,000 clones, 70% to 80% seen once. Specimen: PBMCs. The receptors shown here come from a man younger than 45 in good health and CMV-seropositive.

This clone was seen a few times. The chain joins TRBV4-1 to TRBJ1-1; D possibly corresponds to TRBD1 (5 bases). V lost 4 bases and J lost 0, with 24 bases in between. This CDR3 has 19 residues. CDR1 is MGHRA and CDR2 is YSYEKL in the germline V gene. For the CDR3, the DNA is TGCGCCAGCAGCCTTTGGGCTAAGAGCAGGGAGGTGTTGAACACTGAAGCTTTCTTT. This encodes CASSLWAKSREVLNTEAFF.

This chain joins TRBV6-9 and TRBJ1-2; possible D gene TRBD1, 5 bases. This CDR3 contains 15 residues. Germline CDR1 and CDR2: MNHGY and SVAAGI. The germline V and J ends were trimmed by 0 bases and 2 bases, with 10 bases remaining between them. Here the CDR3 reads CASSYSWGDNYGYTF. The CDR3 region has the DNA TGTGCCAGCAGTTATTCTTGGGGGGACAACTATGGCTACACCTTC.

The V gene is TRBV6-8, the J gene TRBJ2-1; D is possibly TRBD1 (5 bases). The germline CDR1 and CDR2 sequences are MNHGY and SAAAGT. Trimming shortened V by 3 bases and J by 0 bases, and 18 bases separated the two germline ends. This CDR3 spans 18 amino acids. DNA for the CDR3: TGTGCCAGCAGTTATGAGGCGGTGGACAAGAGCTCCTACAATGAGCAGTTCTTC. This sequence encodes CASSYEAVDKSSYNEQFF.

The V gene is TRBV11-3, the J gene TRBJ2-2, with no clear D. In germline, CDR1 is SGHNT, CDR2 YENEEA. V was pared by 5 bases and J by 7 bases, with 14 bases between. CDR3 length equals 14 residues. The CDR3 bases are TGTGCCAGCAGCAACCTAGATTCAAGCGGGGAGCTGTTTTTT. It codes for CASSNLDSSGELFF.

This clone was counted only a few times. The chain has TRBV7-9 and TRBJ1-5; TRBD1 might be the D (6 bases). CDR3 length: 13 residues. Germline-derived CDR1 and CDR2 are SEHNR and FQNEAQ (reference sequence). The ends were cut back, 2 bases at V and 7 bases at J, with 9 bases in the middle. The CDR3, as DNA: TGTGCCAGCAGCTTAACTCAGGGGCAGCCCCAGCATTTT. Its translation is CASSLTQGQPQHF.

The V call is TRBV7-2, the J call TRBJ2-1; a weak D match, TRBD2 (7 bases). Germline V CDR1 and CDR2: SGHTA, FQGNSA. This CDR3 spans 13 amino acids. The V end lost 5 bases, the J end lost 9 bases, and 14 bases lay between the germline ends. CDR3 bases: TGTGCCAGCAGCCAAAAGGGGGGGGGTGAGCAGTTCTTC. As protein: CASSQKGGGEQFF.

V and J are TRBV21-1 and TRBJ1-2; no check of the table's D call, TRBD1, against the DNA was made. TRBV21-1 is a pseudogene segment. The CDR3 loop spans 18 amino acids. The DNA of the CDR3 is TGTGCCAGCAGCTCGCATATCCGGGACATGGGTCGGGGCTATGGCTACACCTTC. Translated, it gives CASSSHIRDMGRGYGYTF.

The rearrangement links TRBV11-2 to TRBJ1-2; D is perhaps TRBD1 (6 bases). The CDR3 is 14 residues long. V lost 4 bases, J lost 4 bases, and 13 bases lay in between. Germline CDR1 SGHAT, CDR2 FQNNGV. The CDR3 region has the DNA TGTGCCAGCAGCTGGGGGTTAGGGGGCTATGGCTACACCTTC. Translating it yields CASSWGLGGYGYTF.

The gene calls are TRBV28 and TRBJ2-2, with 10 nucleotides matching TRBD2. V lost 5 bases to trimming and J lost 8 bases; unmatched junction nucleotides: 14. This CDR3 is built from 17 residues. Germline assignment: CDR1 MDHEN and CDR2 SYDVKM. CDR3 DNA sequence: TGTGCCAGCAGTACAAAGATGAGCGGGAGGGCCAGAGGGGAGCTGTTTTTT. The encoded protein is CASSTKMSGRARGELFF. Combining the CDR3 with reference TRBV28 and TRBJ2-2 gives the whole variable domain DVKVTQSSRYLVKRTGEKVFLECVQDMDHENMFWYRQDPGLGLRLIYFSYDVKMKEKGDIPEGYSVSREKKERFSLILESASTNQTSMYLCASSTKMSGRARGELFFGEGSRLTVL.

This clone was counted once. This sequence joins TRBV29-1 and TRBJ2-5; a possible D gene is TRBD2 (5 bases). The CDR3 is 12 residues long. Germline lookup yields CDR1 SQVTM and CDR2 ANQGSEA. The V end was cut by 4 bases, the J end by 4 bases, with 10 bases between. The CDR3 DNA follows: TGCAGCGTTGTATCTCGGGGAGAGACCCAGTACTTC. Protein product: CSVVSRGETQYF.

The rearrangement joins TRBV15 to TRBJ2-5, with 9 bases lining up with TRBD1. This CDR3 is 13 amino acids long. The germline V gene has CDR1 LNHNV and CDR2 YYDKDF (reference sequence). CDR3 loop: CASSRDRAETQYF. The CDR3 DNA reads as TGTGCTTCTAGTAGGGACAGGGCGGAGACCCAGTACTTC. Based on the CDR3 plus reference TRBV15 and TRBJ2-5, the full variable domain is DAMVIQNPRYQVTQFGKPVTLSCSQTLNHNVMYWYQQKSSQAPKLLFHYYDKDFNNEADTPDNFQSRRPNTSFCFLDIRSPGLGDTAMYLCASSRDRAETQYFGPGTRLLVL.

This clone was detected a few times. The chain couples TRBV29-1 to TRBJ2-1; 8 bases align to TRBD2. Germline CDR1 is SQVTM and CDR2 is ANQGSEA. V trimming: 5 bases; J trimming: 7 bases; junction bases outside the gene matches: 7. The CDR3 spans 13 residues. CDR3 coding DNA: TGCAGCGTTCCTCCGGGGGGGACTAATGAGCAGTTCTTC. Translated: CSVPPGGTNEQFF.